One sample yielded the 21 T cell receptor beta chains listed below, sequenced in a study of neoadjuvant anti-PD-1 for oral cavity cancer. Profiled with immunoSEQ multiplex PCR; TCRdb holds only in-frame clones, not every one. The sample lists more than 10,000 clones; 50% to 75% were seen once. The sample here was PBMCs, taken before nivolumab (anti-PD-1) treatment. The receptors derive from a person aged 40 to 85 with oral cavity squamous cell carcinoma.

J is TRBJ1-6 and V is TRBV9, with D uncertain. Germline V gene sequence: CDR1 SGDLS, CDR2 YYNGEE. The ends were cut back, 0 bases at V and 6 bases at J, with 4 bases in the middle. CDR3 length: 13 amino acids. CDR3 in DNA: TGTGCCAGCAGCGTAGCGGGTAATTCACCCCTCCACTTT. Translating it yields CASSVAGNSPLHF.

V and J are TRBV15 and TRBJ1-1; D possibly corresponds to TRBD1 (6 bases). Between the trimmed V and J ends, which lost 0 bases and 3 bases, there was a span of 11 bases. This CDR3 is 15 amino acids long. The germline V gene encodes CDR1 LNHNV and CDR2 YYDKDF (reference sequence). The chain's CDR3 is CATSRERWTDTEAFF. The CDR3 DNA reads TGTGCCACCAGCAGAGAGAGGTGGACAGACACTGAAGCTTTCTTT.

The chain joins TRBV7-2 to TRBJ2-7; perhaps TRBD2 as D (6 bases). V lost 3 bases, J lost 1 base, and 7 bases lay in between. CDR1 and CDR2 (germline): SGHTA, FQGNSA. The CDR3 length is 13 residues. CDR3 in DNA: TGTGCCAGCAGCTTGACTAGGTCCTACGAGCAGTACTTC. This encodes CASSLTRSYEQYF.

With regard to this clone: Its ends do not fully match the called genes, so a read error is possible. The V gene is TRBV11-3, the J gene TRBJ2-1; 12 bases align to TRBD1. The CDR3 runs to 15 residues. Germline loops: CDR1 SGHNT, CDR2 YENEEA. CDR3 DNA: TGTGCCAGCAGCTTAAGGGGGACAGGGGGCAATCAGCAGTTCTTC. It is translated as CASSLRGTGGNQQFF. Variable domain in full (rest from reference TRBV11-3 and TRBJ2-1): EAGVVQSPRYKIIEKKQPVAFWCNPISGHNTLYWYLQNLGQGPELLIRYENEEAVDDSQLPKDRFSAERLKGVDSTLKIQPAELGDSAVYLCASSLRGTGGNQQFFGPGTRLTVL.

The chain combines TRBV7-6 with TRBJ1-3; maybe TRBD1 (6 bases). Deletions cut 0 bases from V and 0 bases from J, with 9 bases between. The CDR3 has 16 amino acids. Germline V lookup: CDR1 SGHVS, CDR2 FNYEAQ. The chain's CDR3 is CASSLARGSSGNTIYF. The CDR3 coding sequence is TGTGCCAGCAGCTTAGCCAGGGGAAGCTCTGGAAACACCATATATTTT.

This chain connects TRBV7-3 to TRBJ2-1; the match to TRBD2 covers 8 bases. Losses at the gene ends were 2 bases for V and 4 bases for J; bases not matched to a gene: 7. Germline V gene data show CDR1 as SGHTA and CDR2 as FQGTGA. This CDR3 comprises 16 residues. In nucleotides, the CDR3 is TGTGCCAGCAGCTTATACGAAACTAGCGGTTACAATGAGCAGTTCTTC. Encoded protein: CASSLYETSGYNEQFF.

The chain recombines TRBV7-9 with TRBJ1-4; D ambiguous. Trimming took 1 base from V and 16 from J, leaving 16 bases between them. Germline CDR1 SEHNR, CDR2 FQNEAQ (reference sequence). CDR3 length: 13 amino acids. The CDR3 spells CASSLVGSSVEFF. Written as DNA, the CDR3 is TGTGCCAGCAGCTTAGTGGGGTCCTCGGTTGAGTTTTTT. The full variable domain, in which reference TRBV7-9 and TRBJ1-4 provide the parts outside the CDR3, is DTGVSQNPRHKITKRGQNVTFRCDPISEHNRLYWYRQTLGQGPEFLTYFQNEAQLEKSRLLSDRFSAERPKGSFSTLEIQRTEQGDSAMYLCASSLVGSSVEFFGSGTQLSVL.

The DNA for the CDR3 is TGTGCCAGCGGCAACAATGAGCAGTTCTTC. Its translation: CASGNNEQFF. The chain employs TRBV27 and TRBJ2-1; no clear D gene. Per the germline V gene, CDR1 is MNHEY and CDR2 is SMNVEV (reference sequence). Trimming pared 8 bases from V and 5 bases from J, leaving 4 bases between. The CDR3 contains 10 residues.

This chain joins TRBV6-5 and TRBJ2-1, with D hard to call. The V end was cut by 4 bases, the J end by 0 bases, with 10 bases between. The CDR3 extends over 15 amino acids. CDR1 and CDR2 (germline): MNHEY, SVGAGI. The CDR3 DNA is TGTGCCAGCAGTTCGGACCGGAGCTCCTACAATGAGCAGTTCTTC. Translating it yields CASSSDRSSYNEQFF.

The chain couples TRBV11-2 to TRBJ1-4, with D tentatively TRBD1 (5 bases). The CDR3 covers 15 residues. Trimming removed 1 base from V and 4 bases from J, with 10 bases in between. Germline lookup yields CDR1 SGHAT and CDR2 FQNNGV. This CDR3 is CASSLAAGNNEKLFF. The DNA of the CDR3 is TGTGCCAGCAGCTTAGCTGCAGGGAATAATGAAAAACTGTTTTTT. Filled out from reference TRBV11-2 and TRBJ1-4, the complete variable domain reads EAGVAQSPRYKIIEKRQSVAFWCNPISGHATLYWYQQILGQGPKLLIQFQNNGVVDDSQLPKDRFSAERLKGVDSTLKIQPAKLEDSAVYLCASSLAAGNNEKLFFGSGTQLSVL.

CDR3 in DNA: TGTGCCAGTAGCTCGGACTACGAGCAGTACTTC. Translating it yields CASSSDYEQYF. The genes are TRBV19 and TRBJ2-7, with no clear D. This CDR3 region has 11 residues. Trimming removed 6 bases at V and 3 bases at J, with 6 bases between. CDR1 LNHDA and CDR2 SQIVND come from the germline V gene (reference sequence).

CDR3: CASTHTRQGTETQYF. CDR3 nucleotide sequence: TGTGCCAGCACCCACACCAGACAGGGGACAGAGACCCAGTACTTC. The rearrangement links TRBV6-6 to TRBJ2-5, with 8 bases fitting TRBD1. The germline CDR1 and CDR2 sequences are MNHNY and SVGAGI (reference sequence). Trimming cost V 7 bases and J 4 bases; bases outside gene matches: 11. The CDR3 sequence is 15 residues long.

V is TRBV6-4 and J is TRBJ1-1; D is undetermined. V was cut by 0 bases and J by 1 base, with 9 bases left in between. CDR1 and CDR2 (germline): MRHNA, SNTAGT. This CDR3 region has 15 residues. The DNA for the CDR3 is TGTGCCAGCAGTGACTCGTGGCCGCCGAACACTGAAGCTTTCTTT. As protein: CASSDSWPPNTEAFF.

CDR3 sequence (DNA): TGCGCCAGCAGCTTTCAGGGATTCGGGGCCAACGTCCTGACTTTC. Its translation: CASSFQGFGANVLTF. The chain is built from TRBV5-1 and TRBJ2-6; D perhaps matches TRBD1 (5 bases). The CDR3 consists of 15 residues. The germline gives CDR1 SGHRS, CDR2 YFSETQ. Trimming cost V 2 bases and J 4 bases, with 10 bases left between them.

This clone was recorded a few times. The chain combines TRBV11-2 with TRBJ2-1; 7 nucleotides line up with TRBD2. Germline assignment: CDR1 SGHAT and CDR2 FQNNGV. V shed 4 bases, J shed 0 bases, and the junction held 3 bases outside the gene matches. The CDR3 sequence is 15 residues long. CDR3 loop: CASSSTSDSYNEQFF. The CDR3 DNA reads TGTGCCAGCAGCTCCACTAGCGACTCCTACAATGAGCAGTTCTTC.

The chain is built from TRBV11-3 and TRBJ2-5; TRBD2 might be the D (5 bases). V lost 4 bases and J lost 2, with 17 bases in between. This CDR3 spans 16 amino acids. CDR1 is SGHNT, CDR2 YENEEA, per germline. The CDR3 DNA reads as TGTGCCAGCAGCTCCCGCGAGGGTAGCGCACAAGAGACCCAGTACTTC. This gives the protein CASSSREGSAQETQYF.

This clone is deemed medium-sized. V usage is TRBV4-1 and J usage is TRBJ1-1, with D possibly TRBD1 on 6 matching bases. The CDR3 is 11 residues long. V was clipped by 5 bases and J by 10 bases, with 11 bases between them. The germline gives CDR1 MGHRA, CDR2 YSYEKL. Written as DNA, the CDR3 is TGCGCCAGCAGCAATACAGGGAGAGCTTTCTTT. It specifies CASSNTGRAFF.

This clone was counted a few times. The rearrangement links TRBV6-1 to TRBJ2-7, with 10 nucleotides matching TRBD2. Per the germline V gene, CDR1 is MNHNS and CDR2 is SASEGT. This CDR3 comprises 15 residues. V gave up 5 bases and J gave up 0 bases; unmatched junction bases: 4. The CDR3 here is CASSKTSGFSYEQYF. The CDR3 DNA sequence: TGTGCCAGCAGTAAGACTAGCGGGTTCTCCTACGAGCAGTACTTC.

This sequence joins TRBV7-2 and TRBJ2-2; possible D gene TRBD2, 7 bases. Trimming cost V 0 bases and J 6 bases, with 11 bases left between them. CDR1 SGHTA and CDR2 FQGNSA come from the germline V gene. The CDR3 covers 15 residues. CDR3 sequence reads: CASSLAGGPAGELFF. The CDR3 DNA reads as TGTGCCAGCAGCTTAGCGGGGGGGCCGGCCGGGGAGCTGTTTTTT. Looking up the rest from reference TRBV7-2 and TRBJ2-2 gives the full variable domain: GAGVSQSPSNKVTEKGKDVELRCDPISGHTALYWYRQSLGQGLEFLIYFQGNSAPDKSGLPSDRFSAERTGGSVSTLTIQRTQQEDSAVYLCASSLAGGPAGELFFGEGSRLTVL.

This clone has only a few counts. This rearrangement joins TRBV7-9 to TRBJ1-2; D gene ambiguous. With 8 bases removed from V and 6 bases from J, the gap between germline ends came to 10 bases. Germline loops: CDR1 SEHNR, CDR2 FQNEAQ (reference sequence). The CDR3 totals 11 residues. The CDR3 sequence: CASGKEDGYTF. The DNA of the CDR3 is TGTGCCAGCGGGAAGGAGGATGGCTACACCTTC.

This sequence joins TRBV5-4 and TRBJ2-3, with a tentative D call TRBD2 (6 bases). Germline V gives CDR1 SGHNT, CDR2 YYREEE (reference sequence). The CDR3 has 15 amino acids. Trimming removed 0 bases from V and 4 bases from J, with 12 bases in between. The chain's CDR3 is CASSLAGGWADTQYF. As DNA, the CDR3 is TGTGCCAGCAGCTTGGCCGGAGGGTGGGCAGATACGCAGTATTTT. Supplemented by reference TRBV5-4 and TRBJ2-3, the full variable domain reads ETGVTQSPTHLIKTRGQQVTLRCSSQSGHNTVSWYQQALGQGPQFIFQYYREEENGRGNFPPRFSGLQFPNYSSELNVNALELDDSALYLCASSLAGGWADTQYFGPGTRLTVL.